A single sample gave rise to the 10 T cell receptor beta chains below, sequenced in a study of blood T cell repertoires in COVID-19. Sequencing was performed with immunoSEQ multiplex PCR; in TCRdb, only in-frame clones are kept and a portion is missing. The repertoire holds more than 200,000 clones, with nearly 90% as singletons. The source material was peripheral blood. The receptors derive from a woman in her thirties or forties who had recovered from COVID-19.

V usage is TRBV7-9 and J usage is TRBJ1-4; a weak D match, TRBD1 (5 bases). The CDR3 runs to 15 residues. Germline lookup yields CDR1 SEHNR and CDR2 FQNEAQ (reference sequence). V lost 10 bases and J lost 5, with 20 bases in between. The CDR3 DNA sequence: TGTGCCACCAAACCCGAGGGACTTGGAAATGAAAAACTGTTTTTT. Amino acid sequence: CATKPEGLGNEKLFF.

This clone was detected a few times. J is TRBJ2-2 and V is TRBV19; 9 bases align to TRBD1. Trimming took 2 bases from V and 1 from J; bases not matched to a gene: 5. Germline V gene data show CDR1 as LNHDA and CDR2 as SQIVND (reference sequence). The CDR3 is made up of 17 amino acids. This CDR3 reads CASSIPHRGRNTGELFF. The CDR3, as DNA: TGTGCCAGTAGTATACCCCACAGGGGGCGGAACACCGGGGAGCTGTTTTTT.

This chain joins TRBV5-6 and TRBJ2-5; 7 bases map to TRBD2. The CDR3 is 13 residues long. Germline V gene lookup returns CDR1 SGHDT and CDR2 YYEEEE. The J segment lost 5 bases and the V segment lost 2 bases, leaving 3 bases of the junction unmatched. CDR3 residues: CASSLLARETQYF. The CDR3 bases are TGTGCCAGCAGCTTACTAGCGAGGGAGACCCAGTACTTC.

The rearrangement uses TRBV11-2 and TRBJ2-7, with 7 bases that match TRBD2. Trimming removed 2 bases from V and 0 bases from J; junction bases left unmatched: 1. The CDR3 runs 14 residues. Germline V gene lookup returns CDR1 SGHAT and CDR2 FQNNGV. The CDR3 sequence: CASSLSGTSYEQYF. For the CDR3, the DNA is TGTGCCAGCAGCTTAAGCGGGACCTCCTACGAGCAGTACTTC.

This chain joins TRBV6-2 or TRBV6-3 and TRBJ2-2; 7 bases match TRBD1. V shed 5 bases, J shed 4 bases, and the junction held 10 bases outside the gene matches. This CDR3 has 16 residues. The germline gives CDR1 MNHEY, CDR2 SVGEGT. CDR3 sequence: CASSRTGNKGTGELFF. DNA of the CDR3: TGTGCCAGCAGTAGGACAGGAAACAAGGGCACCGGGGAGCTGTTTTTT.

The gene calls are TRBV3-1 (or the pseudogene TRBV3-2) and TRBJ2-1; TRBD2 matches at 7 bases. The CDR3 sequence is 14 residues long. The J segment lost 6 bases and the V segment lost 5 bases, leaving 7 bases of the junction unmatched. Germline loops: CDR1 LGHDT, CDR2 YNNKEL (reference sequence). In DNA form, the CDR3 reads TGTGCCAGCAGCTTACGAGGGAGGGCCAATGAGCAGTTCTTC. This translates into CASSLRGRANEQFF.

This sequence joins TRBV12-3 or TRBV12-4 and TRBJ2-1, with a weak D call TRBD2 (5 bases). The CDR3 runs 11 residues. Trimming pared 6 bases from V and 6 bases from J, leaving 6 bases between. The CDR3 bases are TGTGCCAGCAGGAGCGGCAATGAGCAGTTCTTC. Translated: CASRSGNEQFF.

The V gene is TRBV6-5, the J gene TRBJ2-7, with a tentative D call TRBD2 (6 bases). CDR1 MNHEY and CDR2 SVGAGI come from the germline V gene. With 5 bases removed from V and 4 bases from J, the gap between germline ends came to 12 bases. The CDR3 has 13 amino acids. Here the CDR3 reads CASSRLGGYEQYF. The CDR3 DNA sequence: TGTGCCAGCAGTCGACTCGGGGGATACGAGCAGTACTTC.

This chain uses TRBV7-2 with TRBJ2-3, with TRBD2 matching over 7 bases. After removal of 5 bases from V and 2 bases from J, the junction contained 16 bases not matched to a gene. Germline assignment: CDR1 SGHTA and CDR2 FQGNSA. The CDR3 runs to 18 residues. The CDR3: CASSPRDYRITNTDTQYF. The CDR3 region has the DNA TGTGCCAGCAGCCCCCGGGACTACCGAATTACTAACACAGATACGCAGTATTTT.

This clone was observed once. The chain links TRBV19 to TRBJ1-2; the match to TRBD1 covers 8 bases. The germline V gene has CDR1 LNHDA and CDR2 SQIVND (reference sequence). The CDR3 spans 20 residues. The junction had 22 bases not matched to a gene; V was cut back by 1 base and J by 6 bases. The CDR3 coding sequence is TGTGCCAGTAGTATAGGAATCTTGAGGACAGGGTTTATTACCCATGATGGCTACACCTTC. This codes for CASSIGILRTGFITHDGYTF.